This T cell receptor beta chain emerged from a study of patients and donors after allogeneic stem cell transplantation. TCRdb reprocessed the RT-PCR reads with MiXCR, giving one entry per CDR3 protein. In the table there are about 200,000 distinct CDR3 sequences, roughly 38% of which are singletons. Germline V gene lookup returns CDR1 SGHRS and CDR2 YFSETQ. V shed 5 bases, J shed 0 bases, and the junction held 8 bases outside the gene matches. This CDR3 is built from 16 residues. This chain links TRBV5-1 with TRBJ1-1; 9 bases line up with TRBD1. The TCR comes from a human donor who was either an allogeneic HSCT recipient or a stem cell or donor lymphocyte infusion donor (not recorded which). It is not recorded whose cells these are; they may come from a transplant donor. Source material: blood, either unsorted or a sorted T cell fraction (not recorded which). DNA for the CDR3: TGCGCCAGCAGGAACAGGGGGCCTCAATTGAACACTGAAGCTTTCTTT. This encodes CASRNRGPQLNTEAFF.